Listed below are T cell receptor beta chains from one sample, sequenced in a study of CD8 T cells in Susac syndrome. A single record per CDR3 protein comes from TCRdb applying MiXCR to the immunoSEQ multiplex PCR reads. The table lists about 69,000 distinct CDR3 sequences, 85% to 95% of them singletons. Sequencing was done on a sample of CD8+ T cells from PBMCs. These receptors were collected from a human donor in good health. Each CDR3 is given with its conserved first and last residue. D genes are given only for firm matches. Part of the rows lack a size; the others show once, few, many or a class for expanded clones.

TRBV7-9	.	TRBJ2-2	.	TGTGCCAGCAGCTTAGATGCCGGAGCCGGGGAGCTGTTTTTT	CASSLDAGAGELFF
TRBV4-1	.	TRBJ1-5	.	TGCGCCAGCAGCCCCCCTGGTCTTCAGCCCCAGCATTTT	CASSPPGLQPQHF
TRBV20-1	.	TRBJ2-1	TRBD2	TGCAGTGCTAGAGATGGGCCTTTCCGAGCGGGGATGTCCTACAATGAGCAGTTCTTC	CSARDGPFRAGMSYNEQFF
TRBV9	.	TRBJ2-7	.	TGTGCCAGCAGCGTCCGCCCGGGGCAGGGGTACGAGCAGTACTTC	CASSVRPGQGYEQYF
TRBV6-6	.	TRBJ1-5	.	TGTGCCAGCAGGGGTTATAGCAATCAGCCCCAGCATTTT	CASRGYSNQPQHF
TRBV7-9	.	TRBJ1-3	.	TGTGCCAGTTCTTCGGCGCTGGGAAACACCATATATTTT	CASSSALGNTIYF
TRBV7-6	.	TRBJ1-4	.	TGTGCCAGCAGCTTCAATCTAGCGAGCGAAAAACTGTTTTTT	CASSFNLASEKLFF
TRBV7-3	.	TRBJ2-5	.	TGTGCCAGCAGCTTAACGGGGGCCGGCCAAGAGACCCAGTACTTC	CASSLTGAGQETQYF
TRBV27	.	TRBJ2-7	.	TGTGCCAGCAGTGAGGTGGGGCCCTCCTACGAGCAGTACTTC	CASSEVGPSYEQYF
TRBV2	.	TRBJ2-1	TRBD2	TGTGCCAGCCACGGGACTACCTTTAGAGGCAATGAGCAGTTCTTC	CASHGTTFRGNEQFF
TRBV19	.	TRBJ1-2	.	TGTGCCAGTACCCCCGCAGGGAGCTATGGCTACACCTTC	CASTPAGSYGYTF
TRBV11-3	.	TRBJ1-6	.	TGTGCCAGCAGCCTAGACACCAATTCACCCCTCCACTTT	CASSLDTNSPLHF
TRBV7-9	.	TRBJ1-2	TRBD1	TGTGCCAGCAGCGAGGACAGGGCGGGTGGCTACACCTTC	CASSEDRAGGYTF
TRBV12-3/TRBV12-4	.	TRBJ2-1	.	TGTGCCAGCAGTTTCTCTCTACCTGAGCAGTTCTTC	CASSFSLPEQFF
TRBV27	.	TRBJ1-4	.	TGTGCCAGCTCCCCGGGGCGGGTTGAAAAACTGTTTTTT	CASSPGRVEKLFF
TRBV7-9	.	TRBJ2-5	TRBD2	TGTGCCAGCAGCTTACCCCTTTCGACTAGCGGGGGAAAAGAGACCCAGTACTTC	CASSLPLSTSGGKETQYF
TRBV7-9	.	TRBJ2-1	.	TGTGCCAGCAGCTTAGGCACAGGGATGGGATACAATGAGCAGTTCTTC	CASSLGTGMGYNEQFF
TRBV7-8	.	TRBJ1-5	.	TGTGCCAGCAGCTCCCCAGGGGCCGAAGGGCCGCCCCAGCATTTT	CASSSPGAEGPPQHF
TRBV30	.	TRBJ2-7	.	TGTGCCTGGACCCTTGGGTACGAGCAGTACTTC	CAWTLGYEQYF
TRBV7-9	.	TRBJ2-1	.	TGTGCCAGCAGCGACCGGGACCCCGGGTTCTTC	CASSDRDPGFF
TRBV20-1	.	TRBJ2-1	.	TGCAGTGCTATCGGAGTGAGGGTCTCCTACAATGAGCAGTTCTTC	CSAIGVRVSYNEQFF
TRBV27	.	TRBJ2-7	TRBD1	TGTGCCAGCAGCCTCACCTCCTTTCGACAGGGGGGGACCTACGAGCAGTACTTC	CASSLTSFRQGGTYEQYF
TRBV9	.	TRBJ2-7	TRBD1	TGTGCCAGCAGCGCGAGACAGGGTTGGGAGCAGTACTTC	CASSARQGWEQYF
TRBV2	.	TRBJ2-3	.	TGTGCCAGCAGTGAATCAAAGGCTTCTAGCACAGATACGCAGTATTTT	CASSESKASSTDTQYF
TRBV19	.	TRBJ1-2	.	TGTGCCATCCCGAAAGGGGAGGATGGCTACACCTTC	CAIPKGEDGYTF
TRBV19	.	TRBJ2-2	.	TGTGCCAGTATGGACGGGGAGCTGTTTTTT	CASMDGELFF
TRBV24-1	.	TRBJ2-3	TRBD2	TGTGCCACCAGTGCGGGGGGGCCGAGAGATACGCAGTATTTT	CATSAGGPRDTQYF
TRBV12-3/TRBV12-4	.	TRBJ2-4	TRBD2	TGTGCCAGCAGTTCGACTAGCGGGGGGGAATACATTCAGTACTTC	CASSSTSGGEYIQYF
TRBV4-1	once	TRBJ1-1	TRBD1	TGCGCCAGCAGTCAGACCAGGGGGGAGGGAGAAACTGAAGCTTTCTTT	CASSQTRGEGETEAFF